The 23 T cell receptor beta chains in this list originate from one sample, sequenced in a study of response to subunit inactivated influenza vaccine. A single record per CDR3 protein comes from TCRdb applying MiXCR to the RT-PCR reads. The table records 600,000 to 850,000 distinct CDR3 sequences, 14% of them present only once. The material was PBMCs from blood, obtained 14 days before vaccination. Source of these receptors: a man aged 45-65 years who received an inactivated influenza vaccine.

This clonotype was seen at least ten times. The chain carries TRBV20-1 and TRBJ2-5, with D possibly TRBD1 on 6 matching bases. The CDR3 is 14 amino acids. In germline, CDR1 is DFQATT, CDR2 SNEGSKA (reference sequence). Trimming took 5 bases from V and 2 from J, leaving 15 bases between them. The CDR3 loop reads CSADLGARQETQYF. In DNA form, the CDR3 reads TGCAGTGCTGATTTGGGGGCCCGACAAGAGACCCAGTACTTC.

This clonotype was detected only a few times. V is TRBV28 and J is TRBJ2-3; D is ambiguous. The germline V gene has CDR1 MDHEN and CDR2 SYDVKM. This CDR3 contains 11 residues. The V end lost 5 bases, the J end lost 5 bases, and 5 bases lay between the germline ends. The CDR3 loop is CASSMEDTQYF. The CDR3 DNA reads TGTGCCAGCAGTATGGAAGATACGCAGTATTTT.

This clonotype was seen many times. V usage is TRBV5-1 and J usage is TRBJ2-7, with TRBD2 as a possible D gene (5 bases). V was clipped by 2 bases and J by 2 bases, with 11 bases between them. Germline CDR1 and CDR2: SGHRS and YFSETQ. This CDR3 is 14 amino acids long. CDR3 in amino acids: CASSFEGVPYEQYF. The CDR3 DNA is TGCGCCAGCAGCTTTGAGGGAGTCCCCTACGAGCAGTACTTC.

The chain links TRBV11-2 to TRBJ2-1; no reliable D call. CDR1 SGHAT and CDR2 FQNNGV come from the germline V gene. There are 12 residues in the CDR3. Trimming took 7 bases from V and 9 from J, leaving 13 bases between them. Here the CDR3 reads CASTFRPGEQFF. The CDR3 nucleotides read TGTGCCAGCACCTTCCGACCGGGTGAGCAGTTCTTC.

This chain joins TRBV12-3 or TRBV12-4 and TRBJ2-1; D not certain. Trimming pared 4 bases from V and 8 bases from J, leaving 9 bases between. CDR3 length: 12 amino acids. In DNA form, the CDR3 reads TGTGCCAGCAGTTCCCTAGTGGATGAGCAGTTCTTC. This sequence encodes CASSSLVDEQFF.

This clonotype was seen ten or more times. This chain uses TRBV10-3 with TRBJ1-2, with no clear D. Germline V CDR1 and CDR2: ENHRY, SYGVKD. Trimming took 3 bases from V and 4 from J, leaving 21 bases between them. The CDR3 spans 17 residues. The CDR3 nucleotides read TGTGCCATCAGTGATCCCCTCTTTCGCTCTGGGTCCTATGGCTACACCTTC. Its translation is CAISDPLFRSGSYGYTF.

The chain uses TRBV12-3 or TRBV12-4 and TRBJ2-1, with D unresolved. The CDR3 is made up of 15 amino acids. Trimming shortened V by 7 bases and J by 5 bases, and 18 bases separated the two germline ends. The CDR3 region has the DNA TGTGCCAGCAAACAAACACTAAATCTGGACAATGAGCAGTTCTTC. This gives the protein CASKQTLNLDNEQFF.

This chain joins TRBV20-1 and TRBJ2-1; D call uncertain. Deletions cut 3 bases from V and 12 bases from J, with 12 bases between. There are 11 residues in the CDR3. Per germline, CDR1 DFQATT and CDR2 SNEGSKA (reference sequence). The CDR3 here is CSASDSTLQFF. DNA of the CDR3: TGCAGTGCTAGCGACTCGACATTGCAGTTCTTC.

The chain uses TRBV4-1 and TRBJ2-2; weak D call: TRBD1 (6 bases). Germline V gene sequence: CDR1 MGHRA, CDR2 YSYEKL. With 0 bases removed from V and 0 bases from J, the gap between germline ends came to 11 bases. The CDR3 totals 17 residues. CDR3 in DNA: TGCGCCAGCAGCCAAGACACGACAGGCGCGAACACCGGGGAGCTGTTTTTT. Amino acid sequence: CASSQDTTGANTGELFF.

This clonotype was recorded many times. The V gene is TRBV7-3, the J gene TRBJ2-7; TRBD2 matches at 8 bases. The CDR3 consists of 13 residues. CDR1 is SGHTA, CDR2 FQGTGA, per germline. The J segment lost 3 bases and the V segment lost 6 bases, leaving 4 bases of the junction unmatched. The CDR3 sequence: CASSPSGSYEQYF. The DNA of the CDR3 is TGTGCCAGCAGTCCAAGCGGGAGCTACGAGCAGTACTTC.

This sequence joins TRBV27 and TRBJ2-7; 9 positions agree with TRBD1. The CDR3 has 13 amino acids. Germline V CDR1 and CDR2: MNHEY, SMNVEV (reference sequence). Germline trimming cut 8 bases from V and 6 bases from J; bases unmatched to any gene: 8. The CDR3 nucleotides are TGTGCCAGCGGGTGGACAGGGGATACCGAGCAGTACTTC. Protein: CASGWTGDTEQYF.

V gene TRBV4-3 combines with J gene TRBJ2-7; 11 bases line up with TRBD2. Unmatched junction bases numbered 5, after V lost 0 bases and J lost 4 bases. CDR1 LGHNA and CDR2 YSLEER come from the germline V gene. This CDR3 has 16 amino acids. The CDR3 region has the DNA TGCGCCAGCAGCCAAGATGAGGCTAGCGGGGGGTACGAGCAGTACTTC. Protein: CASSQDEASGGYEQYF.

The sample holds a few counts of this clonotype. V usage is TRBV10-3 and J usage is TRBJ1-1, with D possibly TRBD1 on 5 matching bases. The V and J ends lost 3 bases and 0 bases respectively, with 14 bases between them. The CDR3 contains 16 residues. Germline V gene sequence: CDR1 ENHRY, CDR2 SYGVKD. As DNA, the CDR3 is TGTGCCATCAGTGAAGGGGCTGGACGGATGAACACTGAAGCTTTCTTT. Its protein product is CAISEGAGRMNTEAFF.

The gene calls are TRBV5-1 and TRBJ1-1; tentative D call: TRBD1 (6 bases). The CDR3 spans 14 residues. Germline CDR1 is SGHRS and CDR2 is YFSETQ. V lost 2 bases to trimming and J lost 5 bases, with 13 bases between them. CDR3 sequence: CASSFGGAMTEAFF. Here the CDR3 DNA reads TGCGCCAGCAGCTTTGGGGGCGCGATGACTGAAGCTTTCTTT.

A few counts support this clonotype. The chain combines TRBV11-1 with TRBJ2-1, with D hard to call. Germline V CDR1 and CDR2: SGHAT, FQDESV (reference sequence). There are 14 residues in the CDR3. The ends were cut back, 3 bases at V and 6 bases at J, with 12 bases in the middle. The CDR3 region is CASSFQAQPNEQFF. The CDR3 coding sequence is TGTGCCAGCAGCTTCCAGGCCCAGCCCAATGAGCAGTTCTTC.

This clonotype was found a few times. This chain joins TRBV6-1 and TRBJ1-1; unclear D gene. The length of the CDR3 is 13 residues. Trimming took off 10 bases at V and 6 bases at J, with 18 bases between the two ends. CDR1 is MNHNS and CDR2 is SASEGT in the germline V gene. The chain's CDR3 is CATLLPTGSEAFF. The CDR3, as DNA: TGTGCCACCCTACTGCCGACCGGATCTGAAGCTTTCTTT.

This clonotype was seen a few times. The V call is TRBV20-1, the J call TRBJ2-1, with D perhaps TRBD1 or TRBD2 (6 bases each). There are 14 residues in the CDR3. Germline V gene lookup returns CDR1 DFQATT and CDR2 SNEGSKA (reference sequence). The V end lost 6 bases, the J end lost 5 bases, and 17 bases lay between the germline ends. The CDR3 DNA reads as TGCAGTGCCCGAGAGGGGGGTAAGAACAATGAGCAGTTCTTC. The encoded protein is CSAREGGKNNEQFF.

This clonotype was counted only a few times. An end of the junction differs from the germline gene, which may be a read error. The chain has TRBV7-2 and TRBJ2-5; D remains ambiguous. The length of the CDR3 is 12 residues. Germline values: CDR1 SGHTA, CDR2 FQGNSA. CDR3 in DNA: TGTGCCAGCAGCTTAGAGGTGCCCAGACCCCACTTC. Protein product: CASSLEVPRPHF.

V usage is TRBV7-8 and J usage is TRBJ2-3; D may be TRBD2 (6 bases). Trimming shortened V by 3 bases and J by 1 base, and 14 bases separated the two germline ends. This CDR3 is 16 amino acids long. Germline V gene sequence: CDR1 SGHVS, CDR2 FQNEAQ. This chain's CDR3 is CASSFLGTQRTDTQYF. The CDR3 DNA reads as TGTGCCAGCAGCTTCCTTGGGACTCAACGCACAGATACGCAGTATTTT.

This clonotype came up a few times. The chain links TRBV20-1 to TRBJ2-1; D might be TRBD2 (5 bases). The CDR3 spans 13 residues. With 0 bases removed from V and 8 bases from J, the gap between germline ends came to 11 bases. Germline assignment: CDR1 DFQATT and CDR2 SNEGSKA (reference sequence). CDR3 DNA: TGCAGTGCTAGAGATCTAGCCGGCTATGAGCAGTTCTTC. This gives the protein CSARDLAGYEQFF.

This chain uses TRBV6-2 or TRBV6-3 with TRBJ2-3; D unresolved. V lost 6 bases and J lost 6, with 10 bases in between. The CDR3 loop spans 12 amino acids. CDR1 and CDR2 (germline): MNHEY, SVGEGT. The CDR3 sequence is CASSPPYDTQYF. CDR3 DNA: TGTGCCAGCAGCCCCCCCTACGATACGCAGTATTTT.

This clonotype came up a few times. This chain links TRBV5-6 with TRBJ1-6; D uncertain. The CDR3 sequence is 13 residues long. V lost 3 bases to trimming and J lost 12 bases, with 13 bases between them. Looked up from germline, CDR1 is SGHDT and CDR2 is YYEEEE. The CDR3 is CASSSGPRQPLHF. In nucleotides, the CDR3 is TGTGCCAGCAGCTCCGGGCCTCGTCAACCCCTCCACTTT.

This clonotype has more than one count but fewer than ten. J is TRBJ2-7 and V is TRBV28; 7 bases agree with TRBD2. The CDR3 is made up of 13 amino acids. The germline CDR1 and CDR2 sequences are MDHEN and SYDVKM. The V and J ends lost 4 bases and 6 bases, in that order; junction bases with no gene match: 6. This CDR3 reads CASSWVPGGEQYF. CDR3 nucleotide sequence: TGTGCCAGCAGTTGGGTACCGGGGGGCGAGCAGTACTTC.